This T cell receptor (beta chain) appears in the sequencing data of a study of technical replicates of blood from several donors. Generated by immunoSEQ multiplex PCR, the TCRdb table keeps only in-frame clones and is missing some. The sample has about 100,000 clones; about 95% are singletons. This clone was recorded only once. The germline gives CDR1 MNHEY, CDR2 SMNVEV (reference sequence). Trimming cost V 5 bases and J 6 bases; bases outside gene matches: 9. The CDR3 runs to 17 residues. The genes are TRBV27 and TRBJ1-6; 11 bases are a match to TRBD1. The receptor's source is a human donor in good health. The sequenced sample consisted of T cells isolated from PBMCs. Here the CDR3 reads CASSILPGQGGNSPLHF. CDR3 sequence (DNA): TGTGCCAGCAGTATCCTCCCGGGACAGGGGGGTAATTCACCCCTCCACTTT.